Here is one T cell receptor (beta chain) with its context. What it binds is not known. These data belong to a study of CD8 T cells in ankylosing spondylitis. Overall study findings and caveats: Both synovial fluid and blood in reactive arthritis had previously been reported to carry some motif variants.

Germline V gene lookup returns CDR1 SNHLY and CDR2 FYNNEI. CDR3 size: 14 residues. Trimming stripped 7 bases from V and 1 base from J, with 12 bases between. Quantitative 5'-RACE with molecular barcodes produced the TCR beta libraries. TCRdb reprocessed the 5' RACE reads via MiXCR and lists one record per CDR3 protein. The data hold about 250,000 distinct CDR3 sequences, with 20% to 30% observed a single time. The genes are TRBV2 and TRBJ2-3; perhaps D is TRBD1 or TRBD2 (5 bases each). The sequence was collected from a male donor with ankylosing spondylitis or in good health (not recorded which). The source material was blood, either unsorted or a sorted T cell fraction (not recorded which). The CDR3 reads CASNRDQGTDTQYF. The CDR3 region has the DNA TGTGCCAGCAACCGGGACCAAGGCACAGATACGCAGTATTTT.